This note documents a single T cell receptor beta chain sequence. It lacks a known antigen. Per-nucleotide qualities are absent, and no much larger clonotype sits a single base away. These data come from a study of cytomegalovirus exposure and HLA in healthy donors (TCRdb year 2017). With regard to the full study: According to an earlier analysis of a few hundred of the donors, some 180 million T cells yielded 117 million unique TCR beta sequences and approximately 280 Gb of sequence data. An early release that covered fewer than 800 HLA-typed donors contained around 330 gigabases of sequencing data and roughly 84 million unique TCR sequences. Of the 300 to 500 genotyped donors, less than 90% were placed in the genetic ancestry cluster associated with self-reported Caucasian donors. The study was designed to test whether signatures of past pathogen exposure could be identified by cataloging public T cell receptors. The study profiled the T cell repertoires of under 850 subjects by immunosequencing and related them to cytomegalovirus serostatus. In addition to the first cohort of roughly 670 subjects, a separate validation cohort of over 90 different subjects was used. The study combined high-throughput TCR immunosequencing, statistical association of individual TCRs with disease status, and machine learning to predict cytomegalovirus infection status. In a later analysis, previously published TCR beta repertoires from 666 donors were re-analyzed and high-resolution HLA genotyping was added so that TCR occurrence patterns could be studied. In the later analysis, no new phenotypic data were used to find candidate immune exposures; instead, reliance was placed on TCR beta sequences and their occurrence across donors. An earlier analysis of roughly 580 of the donors used high-throughput TCR beta sequencing to judge whether each TCR beta V gene segment behaved as functional or pseudogenic. Alongside the repertoire data, information on donor age, sex, ethnicity and CMV serostatus was compiled. In a later genetic analysis, genome-wide SNP genotypes for about three fifths of the roughly 670 donors were used, and that subset was treated as a discovery cohort. All discovery cohort repertoires had been generated using a single sequencing platform. Class I and class II HLA loci were covered by the typing at four-digit resolution. Typing coverage differed by locus: A, B, C, DRB1 and DQB1 were typed in roughly 620-630 donors, DQA1 in approximately 520, DPA1 in 600 to 610, and DPB1 in 450 to 490. Roughly 5 DR-DQ haplotypes were handled as single units for association and clustering because linkage in the cohort was strong. Among approximately 370 genotyped donors of the cohort, an average of roughly 230,000 unique TCR beta nucleotide sequences was sequenced per donor, of which roughly 17% were non-productive. Results the study describes overall, beyond this receptor: A further reported finding was that TCR beta sequences accurately predicted the HLA-A and HLA-B alleles for most subjects in the first cohort. According to a later analysis, most CMV-associated TCR beta chains appeared to be HLA-restricted, and the HLA associations seemed to be driven largely by CMV exposure. In a later genetic analysis, a missense DCLRE1C variant was associated with V-gene and J-gene trimming of TCR beta chains, and the association was replicated in an independent cohort. The presence/absence analyses assumed that sequencing depth was roughly uniform across donors, and that assumption may not be true. Some IMGT-functional V segments, including TRBV6-2 and TRBV6-3, could not be distinguished by the 87-base-pair reads and were therefore excluded. A cluster of highly shared sequence variants was judged likely to be a technical artifact of the sequencing pipeline. The earlier analysis of about 600 of the donors excluded fewer than 20 rarely observed V segments, including chromosome 9 orphons, because counts were too low. Correlated functional status among segregating V segments might be attributable to linkage disequilibrium, but an unknown experimental factor could not be ruled out. HLA typing was unavailable for some donors at each locus, so association tests used only the typed subset. Assigning TCR associations to individual alleles was difficult when HLA alleles, especially DR and DQ, strongly co-occurred. A total of fewer than 200 TCR beta chains were listed by the study as associated with cytomegalovirus. In a later analysis, the rate of TCR association differed among HLA loci, with DRB1 alleles having the most associated TCRs and HLA-C alleles having the fewest. The classifier was reported to diagnose cytomegalovirus status with high specificity and sensitivity in both the original cohort and the validation cohort. In vitro tests confirmed that a few of the cytomegalovirus-associated TCR beta chains recognize cytomegalovirus antigens. Specific HLA alleles were associated with 16,951 TCR beta sequences at a false discovery rate of 0.05 in a later analysis. The authors suggested that the approach could potentially be generalized to other disease states and immunological phenotypes. Across donors, most TCR sequences were observed very rarely, whereas some public TCRs were present in many individuals. In an earlier analysis of fewer than 750 of the donors, most TCR beta V segments were observed in productive rearrangements about 90% or about 30% of the time, broadly matching IMGT annotations. CMV serostatus was the only immune exposure information available for the cohort. According to a later genetic analysis, donors in an Asian-associated ancestry cluster had fewer N-insertions in productive TCRs than the approximately 650-donor mean. A later analysis reported that several top co-occurrence clusters appeared linked to parvovirus B19, influenza, CMV and Epstein-Barr virus. This cohort had only TCR beta chains sequenced, and the lack of alpha or paired-chain data limited which features could be detected. A later analysis found that HLA-associated TCR beta chains were more clonally expanded and had lower generation probabilities than equally common non-associated chains.

The germline V gene supplies CDR1 MGHRA and CDR2 YSYEKL. The V end gives up 1 base and the J end 5 bases, leaving 5 bases in the junction not matched to a gene. The CDR3 goes from the cysteine to the phenylalanine over 14 residues. Of the read, only the CDR3 DNA is kept; its 42 bases are in frame from base 1. Library method: the immunoSEQ multiplex PCR assay. For the multiplex PCR, a mixture combining 60 forward primers for TCR Vbeta segments and 13 reverse primers for TCR Jbeta segments was used. The CDR3 region of rearranged TCR beta genes was amplified from genomic DNA with a multiplex PCR assay. The Illumina HiSeq System was used to sequence the amplified TCR beta libraries as 87-base-pair reads. The paper's data handling went like this. In a later analysis, some 80 million unique TCR beta chains were counted across the approximately 670 repertoires, and roughly 11 million of these chains were shared by at least two donors. A nearest-neighbor algorithm error-corrected the raw reads and collapsed the reads into unique sequences, merging closely related sequences to remove PCR and sequencing errors. Alignment of CDR3 sequences to IMGT reference sequences was used to assign V, D and J gene segments. For a sequence to be retained, at least a six-nucleotide match to both a V gene segment and a J gene segment was required. Rearrangements were classified as productive when the CDR3 lacked stop codons and remained in frame with V and J, and all other rearrangements were classified as non-productive. Following IMGT convention, CDR3 was defined as the stretch from the second conserved V-encoded cysteine up to the conserved J-encoded phenylalanine. In an earlier analysis of roughly 610 of the donors, sequences lacking an unambiguous match to a single V gene segment were excluded. In an earlier analysis of some 590 of the donors, V segments were called functional above 56.7% productive rearrangements and were called segregating when the between-donor standard deviation exceeded 5%. To diagnose cytomegalovirus status from the catalog of TCR beta chain sequences, a statistical classification framework was built. In a later analysis, TCR nucleotide sequences were compared against IMGT/GENE-DB human TR gene sequences so that V and J genes could be assigned. Using the TCRdist pipeline, a later analysis assigned CDR3 sequences along with most-parsimonious VDJ recombination scenarios. In a later analysis, every TCR beta chain was defined by the combination of its CDR3 amino acid sequence and its V-gene family, and reads without a unique V-gene family were dropped. As a way to deal with suspected cross-contamination and a sequencing artifact, a later analysis dropped more than 500 nucleotide sequences that were highly shared and had low generation probability. In a later analysis, a clonal expansion index for each public chain was calculated from normalized within-repertoire ranks of inferred template counts. A later analysis computed generation probabilities with a VDJ recombination model fitted to out-of-frame rearrangements, and checked the results against IGoR. In a later analysis, TCR-TCR, TCR-HLA and TCR-CMV co-occurrence was scored with hypergeometric tests, and a repertoire-size bias correction was applied to TCR pairs. In a later analysis, false discovery rates were estimated by permuting HLA or CMV assignments 20 times. In a later analysis, co-occurring TCRs were grouped using DBSCAN, with TCRdist sequence similarity added in when clustering inside HLA-allele-positive subsets. Repertoires with fewer than 30,000 or more than 120,000 public chains, plus five repertoires with anomalous nucleotide sharing, were excluded from co-occurrence clustering. TCRdb stores this immuneACCESS table with in-frame sequences only. Part of the clones is absent; in the studies checked, under half of the shortfall reflects unresolved V genes, and no reason is known for the rest. V, J and clone size were drawn from that table, and D and trimming were deduced from the DNA. This sample lists 150,000 to 200,000 clones; 60% to 85% were detected once. The ten biggest clones cover less than 4.5% of the sample.

In total, approximately 700 healthy bone marrow donors made up the cohort. Cohort members were all nominally healthy when sampled, although unrecorded immune exposures were likely present. The donor was CMV seropositive and was included in the group of about 290 seropositive cohort members. Every donor gave a peripheral blood sample, and the peripheral blood mononuclear cells from that sample were used for TCR beta sequencing. Genomic DNA was extracted from the blood cell samples with the Qiagen DNeasy Blood Extraction Kit. The chain couples TRBV4-1 to TRBJ2-7, and TRBD2 matches 7 of the central bases. The origin of this receptor is a man under 40 in good health and CMV-seropositive. The sample comprised PBMCs. The bases are TGCGCCAGCAGCCAAGTTCGCGGGAGAAACGAGCAGTACTTC. It codes for CASSQVRGRNEQYF.